These 13 T cell receptor beta chains originate from one sample sequenced in a study of blood T cell repertoires in COVID-19. Repertoires were generated with immunoSEQ multiplex PCR, while TCRdb's copy carries only in-frame clones and drops some. The sample holds under 150,000 clones, nearly 85% seen once. The sequenced sample was PBMCs or T cells enriched from blood (not recorded which). Receptors originate from a man aged 50 to 60 in a cohort exposed to, infected with or recovered from COVID-19 (not recorded which).

The chain employs TRBV6-5 and TRBJ2-7, with D possibly matching TRBD2 (7 bases). Germline loops: CDR1 MNHEY, CDR2 SVGAGI. V was trimmed by 8 bases and J by 3 bases, leaving 17 bases between them. This CDR3 has 14 amino acids. CDR3 sequence: CASWGGRVDYEQYF. Written as DNA, the CDR3 is TGTGCCAGCTGGGGGGGCAGGGTGGACTACGAGCAGTACTTC.

The J gene is TRBJ1-1, the V gene TRBV5-1, with TRBD1 matching over 7 bases. The V gene end was trimmed by 3 bases and the J gene end by 1 base; junction bases not matched to a gene: 3. This CDR3 spans 14 amino acids. CDR1 is SGHRS, CDR2 YFSETQ, per germline. The CDR3 nucleotides read TGCGCCAGCAGCTCGGGACAGCCGAACACTGAAGCTTTCTTT. It specifies CASSSGQPNTEAFF.

In its sample, this clone was seen a few times. The V call is TRBV21-1, the J call TRBJ1-1; the DNA was not used to check the table's D call, TRBD1. TRBV21-1 represents a pseudogene. The CDR3 contains 16 residues. The CDR3 protein is CASSSEGEQVNTEAFF. The CDR3, as DNA: TGTGCCAGCAGTTCCGAAGGGGAACAAGTGAACACTGAAGCTTTCTTT.

This rearrangement joins TRBV6-1 to TRBJ2-1, with 8 bases that match TRBD1. The germline V gene encodes CDR1 MNHNS and CDR2 SASEGT. V gave up 4 bases and J gave up 6 bases; unmatched junction bases: 11. The CDR3 is 16 residues long. CDR3 region: CASSALRTGGGNEQFF. CDR3 DNA: TGTGCCAGCAGTGCCCTTCGAACAGGGGGAGGCAATGAGCAGTTCTTC.

The V gene is TRBV3-1 (or the pseudogene TRBV3-2), the J gene TRBJ1-1; the match to TRBD1 covers 9 bases. CDR1 and CDR2 (germline): LGHDT, YNNKEL (reference sequence). The CDR3 length is 16 residues. V was clipped by 1 base and J by 10 bases; unmatched bases: 13. The CDR3 loop is CASSQAGTGRFLRAFF. CDR3 DNA sequence: TGTGCCAGCAGCCAAGCCGGGACAGGGAGGTTCCTTCGAGCTTTCTTT.

CDR3 DNA: TGTGCCAGCAGCTTGCTAGGTATCACTAACTATGGCTACACCTTC. Translated, it gives CASSLLGITNYGYTF. The rearrangement uses TRBV5-6 and TRBJ1-2; D is ambiguous. CDR1 is SGHDT, CDR2 YYEEEE, per germline. This CDR3 region has 15 residues. Trimming removed 1 base at V and 0 bases at J, with 10 bases between.

The J gene is TRBJ1-2, the V gene TRBV2; no reliable D call. This CDR3 comprises 14 residues. Germline V lookup: CDR1 SNHLY, CDR2 FYNNEI. V was trimmed by 1 base and J by 7 bases, leaving 13 bases between them. The CDR3 spells CASSEGPGISGYTF. CDR3 sequence (DNA): TGTGCCAGCAGTGAAGGTCCGGGGATCTCTGGCTACACCTTC.

The chain has TRBV19 and TRBJ1-2; D gene ambiguous. This CDR3 region has 13 residues. Germline-derived CDR1 and CDR2 are LNHDA and SQIVND (reference sequence). The V gene lost 0 bases and the J gene lost 8 bases, with 10 bases spanning the gap. The CDR3 nucleotides are TGTGCCAGTAGTATAGAAATGCTTCGGGGCTACACCTTC. Amino acids: CASSIEMLRGYTF. Full variable domain (outside the CDR3, taken from reference TRBV19 and TRBJ1-2): DGGITQSPKYLFRKEGQNVTLSCEQNLNHDAMYWYRQDPGQGLRLIYYSQIVNDFQKGDIAEGYSVSREKKESFPLTVTSAQKNPTAFYLCASSIEMLRGYTFGSGTRLTVV.

CDR3 region: CASSLSGGAFTDTQYF. The CDR3 nucleotides are TGCGCCAGCAGCCTTAGCGGGGGGGCCTTCACAGATACGCAGTATTTT. The gene calls are TRBV4-3 and TRBJ2-3; 11 bases fit TRBD2. V trimming: 4 bases; J trimming: 2 bases; junction bases outside the gene matches: 5. Germline V gene lookup returns CDR1 LGHNA and CDR2 YSLEER. This CDR3 is built from 16 residues.

This clone was observed a single time. V usage is TRBV11-2 and J usage is TRBJ2-7, with D tentatively TRBD1 (7 bases). Germline V lookup: CDR1 SGHAT, CDR2 FQNNGV. The V gene lost 5 bases and the J gene lost 2 bases, with 10 bases spanning the gap. CDR3 length: 13 amino acids. CDR3: CASSRGTAYEQYF. CDR3 nucleotides: TGTGCCAGCAGCCGGGGGACAGCCTACGAGCAGTACTTC.

This sequence joins TRBV30 and TRBJ2-7; D remains unclear. This CDR3 is 12 amino acids long. In germline, CDR1 is GTSNPN, CDR2 SVGIG (reference sequence). Trimming stripped 2 bases from V and 3 bases from J, with 8 bases between. CDR3 DNA sequence: TGTGCCTGGAGTATACAAGACTACGAGCAGTACTTC. Protein: CAWSIQDYEQYF. The full variable domain, with the rest looked up from reference TRBV30 and TRBJ2-7, is SQTIHQWPATLVQPVGSPLSLECTVEGTSNPNLYWYRQAAGRGLQLLFYSVGIGQISSEVPQNLSASRPQDRQFILSSKKLLLSDSGFYLCAWSIQDYEQYFGPGTRLTVT.

The chain is built from TRBV5-4 and TRBJ2-1; D not certain. V was pared by 1 base and J by 0 bases, with 8 bases between. This CDR3 spans 15 amino acids. Germline V gene lookup returns CDR1 SGHNT and CDR2 YYREEE (reference sequence). In DNA, the CDR3 is TGTGCCAGCAGCTTGAAAATCAGCTCCTACAATGAGCAGTTCTTC. Protein product: CASSLKISSYNEQFF. Combining the CDR3 with reference TRBV5-4 and TRBJ2-1 gives the whole variable domain ETGVTQSPTHLIKTRGQQVTLRCSSQSGHNTVSWYQQALGQGPQFIFQYYREEENGRGNFPPRFSGLQFPNYSSELNVNALELDDSALYLCASSLKISSYNEQFFGPGTRLTVL.

This chain joins TRBV7-2 and TRBJ2-3; 10 positions agree with TRBD2. CDR1 is SGHTA and CDR2 is FQGNSA in the germline V gene. V was pared by 4 bases and J by 6 bases, with 7 bases of the junction left unmatched. This CDR3 region has 15 residues. The CDR3 sequence: CASSSQSGGVDTQYF. As DNA, the CDR3 is TGTGCCAGCAGCTCCCAAAGCGGGGGGGTGGATACGCAGTATTTT.